These T cell receptor beta chains were read from a single sample in a study of cytomegalovirus exposure and HLA in healthy donors. The data were produced by immunoSEQ multiplex PCR, yet TCRdb's version contains in-frame clones alone and is incomplete. The repertoire holds under 200,000 clones, with 81% as singletons. The sample comprised PBMCs. Source of these receptors: a man aged 45-65 years in good health and CMV-seronegative. Both conserved end residues are part of each CDR3. Fields, in order: J gene, V gene, D gene, clone size, CDR3 DNA, CDR3 protein. D genes are given only for firm matches. The listing skips clone size in some rows; elsewhere it reads once, few, many or a size class.

J: TRBJ2-3; V: TRBV5-1; D: TRBD2; size: .; DNA: TGCGCCAGCAGCGCGACTAGCGGGGGGAGAGATACGCAGTATTTT; CDR3: CASSATSGGRDTQYF
J: TRBJ2-7; V: TRBV18; D: TRBD1; size: .; DNA: TGTGCCAGCTCACCCGGGACAGGGCCGCAGCAGTACTTC; CDR3: CASSPGTGPQQYF
J: TRBJ2-5; V: TRBV15; D: .; size: .; DNA: TGTGCCACCAGCAGACCAAGAGAGGTACAAGAGACCCAGTACTTC; CDR3: CATSRPREVQETQYF
J: TRBJ2-2; V: TRBV29-1; D: TRBD1; size: .; DNA: TGCAGCGTTGACGGGGCAGAAGGGACAGAGGTCGGGGAGCTGTTTTTT; CDR3: CSVDGAEGTEVGELFF
J: TRBJ1-2; V: TRBV4-1; D: .; size: .; DNA: TGCGCCAGCAGCCAAGATGTTCAGGGTTCCTATGGCTACACCTTC; CDR3: CASSQDVQGSYGYTF
J: TRBJ1-2; V: TRBV9; D: .; size: once; DNA: TGTGCCAGCAGCGTAGAGGAGAGAGGGAACTATGGCTACACCTTC; CDR3: CASSVEERGNYGYTF
J: TRBJ2-7; V: TRBV2; D: .; size: .; DNA: TGTGCCAGCAAAAGTCAGGGGATATACGAGCAGTACTTC; CDR3: CASKSQGIYEQYF
J: TRBJ1-6; V: TRBV15; D: .; size: .; DNA: TGTGCCACCAGCAGAGAGGGGGGGAATTCACCCCTCCACTTT; CDR3: CATSREGGNSPLHF
J: TRBJ1-5; V: TRBV6-5; D: .; size: .; DNA: TGTGCCAGCAGTTCCCACGACGGGCAGCCCCAGCATTTT; CDR3: CASSSHDGQPQHF
J: TRBJ1-1; V: TRBV5-4; D: .; size: .; DNA: TGTGCCAGCAGCTTGGTGGGGCTCAACACTGAAGCTTTCTTT; CDR3: CASSLVGLNTEAFF
J: TRBJ1-4; V: TRBV19; D: TRBD1; size: .; DNA: TGTGCCAGTAGACCGGGACAGAGAAATGAAAAACTGTTTTTT; CDR3: CASRPGQRNEKLFF
J: TRBJ2-7; V: TRBV9; D: .; size: .; DNA: TGTGCCAGCAGAAACAGGGCTTGGTCCGAGCAGTACTTC; CDR3: CASRNRAWSEQYF
J: TRBJ2-5; V: TRBV5-1; D: .; size: .; DNA: TGCGCCAGCAGCTTGGGGGGGGTAAGAAAGACCCAGTACTTC; CDR3: CASSLGGVRKTQYF
J: TRBJ1-5; V: TRBV29-1; D: .; size: .; DNA: TGCAGCGTTGCCGGCCAGGGGCAGGAGCAGCCCCAGCATTTT; CDR3: CSVAGQGQEQPQHF
J: TRBJ2-5; V: TRBV28; D: .; size: .; DNA: TGTGCCAGCAGTCGACCGGGGACTGCAAAAGAGACCCAGTACTTC; CDR3: CASSRPGTAKETQYF
J: TRBJ2-7; V: TRBV27; D: TRBD1; size: once; DNA: TGTGCCAGCAGTTTCCGGGACAGGTCCTACGAGCAGTACTTC; CDR3: CASSFRDRSYEQYF
J: TRBJ1-5; V: TRBV19; D: .; size: .; DNA: TGTGCCAGTAGTACGGCCGGGCGGGGCCAGCCCCAGCATTTT; CDR3: CASSTAGRGQPQHF
J: TRBJ1-2; V: TRBV6-4; D: TRBD1; size: few; DNA: TGTGCCAGCATCAGGACAGGGAAGTCTGGCTACACCTTC; CDR3: CASIRTGKSGYTF
J: TRBJ2-7; V: TRBV7-2; D: TRBD1; size: .; DNA: TGTGCCAGCAGCTACGGGACAGGGGAGGCTAGCATCCGGTGCGAGCAGTACTTC; CDR3: CASSYGTGEASIRCEQYF
J: TRBJ2-7; V: TRBV10-3; D: .; size: .; DNA: TGTGCCATCACGGGGGGCCCATACCACGAGCAGTACTTC; CDR3: CAITGGPYHEQYF
J: TRBJ1-1; V: TRBV4-1; D: .; size: .; DNA: TGCGCCAGCAGCCACGGCAGGGAGAACACTGAAGCTTTCTTT; CDR3: CASSHGRENTEAFF
J: TRBJ2-2; V: TRBV5-6; D: .; size: .; DNA: TGTGCCAGCAGCTTGGGGCGGGACAGCGAACCGAACACCGGGGAGCTGTTTTTT; CDR3: CASSLGRDSEPNTGELFF
J: TRBJ2-1; V: TRBV2; D: TRBD2; size: .; DNA: TGTGCCTCCAGGGATCGGGGGGGCTACAATGAGCAGTTCTTC; CDR3: CASRDRGGYNEQFF
J: TRBJ2-1; V: TRBV7-9; D: TRBD2; size: .; DNA: TGTGCCAGCAGCTTCAGTGGACTAGCGGGAGATGAGCAGTTCTTC; CDR3: CASSFSGLAGDEQFF
J: TRBJ2-1; V: TRBV10-2; D: .; size: .; DNA: TGCGCCAGCAGTGATGGAGGGGGGGCCACCAATGAGCAGTTCTTC; CDR3: CASSDGGGATNEQFF
J: TRBJ2-3; V: TRBV27; D: TRBD2; size: .; DNA: TGTGCCAGCAGTTTATACCCCCCCCCTAGCGGGGGGGCAGATACGCAGTATTTT; CDR3: CASSLYPPPSGGADTQYF
J: TRBJ1-2; V: TRBV5-1; D: .; size: .; DNA: TGCGCCAGCAGCTTGGGGCAGGGGACGTATGGCTACACCTTC; CDR3: CASSLGQGTYGYTF
J: TRBJ1-5; V: TRBV10-3; D: TRBD1; size: .; DNA: TGTGCCATCAGGGGACAGTTCAATCAGCCCCAGCATTTT; CDR3: CAIRGQFNQPQHF
J: TRBJ1-4; V: TRBV30; D: TRBD1; size: .; DNA: TGTGCCTGGAGCAGACAGGGAACTAATGAAAAACTGTTTTTT; CDR3: CAWSRQGTNEKLFF
J: TRBJ2-2; V: TRBV2; D: TRBD2; size: once; DNA: TGTGCCAGCAGTGAAAAAGGGACTAGATCGTTCGACACCGGGGAGCTGTTTTTT; CDR3: CASSEKGTRSFDTGELFF
J: TRBJ2-7; V: TRBV7-6; D: .; size: .; DNA: TGTGCCAGCAGCGGGGGGGGGACAGGTGCAGGCGAGCAGTACTTC; CDR3: CASSGGGTGAGEQYF
J: TRBJ2-3; V: TRBV27; D: TRBD2; size: .; DNA: TGTGCCAGCAGAACTGGACTAGCGGGGATTGATACGCAGTATTTT; CDR3: CASRTGLAGIDTQYF
J: TRBJ1-3; V: TRBV7-2; D: .; size: .; DNA: TGTGCCAGCAGCTACACACGAAACACCATATATTTT; CDR3: CASSYTRNTIYF
J: TRBJ2-2; V: TRBV10-3; D: TRBD2; size: .; DNA: TGTGCCATCAGTGAATACGGACTAGCGGGGGCTACAAACACCGGGGAGCTGTTTTTT; CDR3: CAISEYGLAGATNTGELFF
J: TRBJ1-2; V: TRBV5-1; D: TRBD1; size: .; DNA: TGCGCCAGCAGCCTGACAGGGATGGATGGCTACACCTTC; CDR3: CASSLTGMDGYTF
J: TRBJ2-2; V: TRBV14; D: TRBD1; size: .; DNA: TGTGCCAGCAGGGGCACAGGGGGTAACACCGGGGAGCTGTTTTTT; CDR3: CASRGTGGNTGELFF
J: TRBJ1-2; V: TRBV6-5; D: TRBD1; size: .; DNA: TGTGCCAGCAGCCGGGACAGGGGGGGTGGCTACACCTTC; CDR3: CASSRDRGGGYTF
J: TRBJ1-5; V: TRBV6-5; D: .; size: few; DNA: TGTGCCAGCAGCCGACAGTACAATCAGCCCCAGCATTTT; CDR3: CASSRQYNQPQHF
J: TRBJ1-6; V: TRBV5-1; D: TRBD1; size: .; DNA: TGCGCCAGCAGCTTGAACAGGGGCTCACCCCTCCACTTT; CDR3: CASSLNRGSPLHF
J: TRBJ1-6; V: TRBV10-3; D: .; size: .; DNA: TGTGCCATCAGTGACGGGGGATTGCCCCTCCACTTT; CDR3: CAISDGGLPLHF
J: TRBJ1-5; V: TRBV19; D: TRBD1; size: .; DNA: TGTGCCAGTAGTACGACAGGGGCGGCTCAGCCCCAGCATTTT; CDR3: CASSTTGAAQPQHF
J: TRBJ2-5; V: TRBV5-1; D: TRBD1; size: .; DNA: TGCGCCAGCAGCTTGGGCACAGGGGTAGAGACCCAGTACTTC; CDR3: CASSLGTGVETQYF
J: TRBJ1-1; V: TRBV14; D: .; size: .; DNA: TGTGCCAGCAGCCCCGGCGGGGGCATGACTGAAGCTTTCTTT; CDR3: CASSPGGGMTEAFF
J: TRBJ2-1; V: TRBV19; D: TRBD1; size: .; DNA: TGTGCCAGTAGGTCCGGGACAGGGAGAGGAAATGAGCAGTTCTTC; CDR3: CASRSGTGRGNEQFF
J: TRBJ1-6; V: TRBV6-5; D: .; size: .; DNA: TGTGCCAGCAGTTCCGGACTCCGGAGAGGTTCACCCCTCCACTTT; CDR3: CASSSGLRRGSPLHF
J: TRBJ2-7; V: TRBV13; D: .; size: few; DNA: TGTGCCAGCAGCTTAGTACGTGAATCTAGCTCCTACGAGCAGTACTTC; CDR3: CASSLVRESSSYEQYF
J: TRBJ2-7; V: TRBV6-6; D: .; size: .; DNA: TGTGCCAGCAGTTGGGGCCAAAAACCCTACGAGCAGTACTTC; CDR3: CASSWGQKPYEQYF
J: TRBJ1-1; V: TRBV29-1; D: .; size: .; DNA: TGCAGCGTTTCCCGGGGAGACACTGAAGCTTTCTTT; CDR3: CSVSRGDTEAFF
J: TRBJ2-2; V: TRBV6-1; D: TRBD1; size: .; DNA: TGTGCCAGCAAGTCAGGGGGCGCGAACACCGGGGAGCTGTTTTTT; CDR3: CASKSGGANTGELFF
J: TRBJ1-2; V: TRBV12-5; D: .; size: .; DNA: TGTGCTAGTGGTTTGGGCGGGAACAGGCTTAGCTATGGCTACACCTTC; CDR3: CASGLGGNRLSYGYTF
J: TRBJ2-7; V: TRBV5-6; D: .; size: .; DNA: TGTGCCAGCAGCCCTGGGGGAGGTCCCTCCTACGAGCAGTACTTC; CDR3: CASSPGGGPSYEQYF
J: TRBJ1-1; V: TRBV5-4; D: TRBD1; size: .; DNA: TGTGCCAGCAGCTCTACGGACAGGAGGACTGAAGCTTTCTTT; CDR3: CASSSTDRRTEAFF
J: TRBJ1-2; V: TRBV5-6; D: TRBD1; size: .; DNA: TGTGCCAGCAGCCGCACAGGGGCCCTGGGCTACACCTTC; CDR3: CASSRTGALGYTF
J: TRBJ2-3; V: TRBV18; D: TRBD1; size: few; DNA: TGTGCCAGCTCACCGGGGACAGGGAAAACAGATACGCAGTATTTT; CDR3: CASSPGTGKTDTQYF
J: TRBJ1-1; V: TRBV5-1; D: .; size: .; DNA: TGCGCCAGCAGCCTTAACCAGATTATGAACACTGAAGCTTTCTTT; CDR3: CASSLNQIMNTEAFF